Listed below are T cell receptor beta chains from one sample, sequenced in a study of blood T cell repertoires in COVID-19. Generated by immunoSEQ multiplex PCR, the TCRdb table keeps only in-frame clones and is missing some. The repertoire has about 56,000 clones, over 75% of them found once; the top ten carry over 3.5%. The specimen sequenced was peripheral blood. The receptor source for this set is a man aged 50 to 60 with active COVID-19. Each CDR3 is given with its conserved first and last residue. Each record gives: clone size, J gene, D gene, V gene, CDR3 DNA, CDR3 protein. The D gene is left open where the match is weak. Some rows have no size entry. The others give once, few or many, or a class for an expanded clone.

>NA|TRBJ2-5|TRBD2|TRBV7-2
TGTGCCAGCAGCTTACGTGGTGTAGCGGGAGCTGGAGAGACCCAGTACTTC
CASSLRGVAGAGETQYF
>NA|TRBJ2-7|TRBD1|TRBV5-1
TGCGCCAGCAGCCTTCGGCCCGGGACAGCCCTTTCCTACGAGCAGTACTTC
CASSLRPGTALSYEQYF
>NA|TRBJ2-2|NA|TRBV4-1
TGCGCCAGCAGCCGTCAGGGCACCGGGGAGCTGTTTTTT
CASSRQGTGELFF
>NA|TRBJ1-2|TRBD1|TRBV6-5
TGTGCCAGCAGTTATCGGACAGGGGATGGCTACACCTTC
CASSYRTGDGYTF
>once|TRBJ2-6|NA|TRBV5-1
TGCGCCAGCAGCTTCGGGAGCTCTGGGGCCAACGTCCTGACTTTC
CASSFGSSGANVLTF
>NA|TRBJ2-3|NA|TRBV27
TGTGCCAGCCGTCCGGGAAGAAAAAGTTACACAGATACGCAGTATTTT
CASRPGRKSYTDTQYF
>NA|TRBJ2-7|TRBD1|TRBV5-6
TGTGCCAGCAGCTCGGGACAGATGTACGAGCAGTACTTC
CASSSGQMYEQYF
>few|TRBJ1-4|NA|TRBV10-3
TGTGCCATCAGCCCGAGCGGCATCTCAACTAATGAAAAACTGTTTTTT
CAISPSGISTNEKLFF
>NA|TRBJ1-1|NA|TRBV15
TGTGCCACCAGCAGAGATGGCGTACAGCTGAACACTGAAGCTTTCTTT
CATSRDGVQLNTEAFF
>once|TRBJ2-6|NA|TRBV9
TGTGCCAGCAGCGTAAGTAAAGAGGCGCGCTCTGGGGCCAACGTCCTGACTTTC
CASSVSKEARSGANVLTF
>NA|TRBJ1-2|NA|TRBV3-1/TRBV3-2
TGTGCCAGCAGCCAAGGAACCCTGGCCACCTATGGCTACACCTTC
CASSQGTLATYGYTF
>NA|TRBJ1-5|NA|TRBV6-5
TGTGCCAGCAGTAGTACAGGGAAGGCTCAGCCCCAGCATTTT
CASSSTGKAQPQHF
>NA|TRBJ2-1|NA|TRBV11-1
TGTGCCAGCAGCTCTGATGGTGCTAGCTCCAATGAGCAGTTCTTC
CASSSDGASSNEQFF
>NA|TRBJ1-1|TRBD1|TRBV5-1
TGCGCCAGCAGCTTGGGGGGACAGGGCTGGATCTCTGAAGCTTTCTTT
CASSLGGQGWISEAFF
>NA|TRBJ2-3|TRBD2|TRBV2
TGTGCCAGCACAATTAGGACTAGCGGACCCACAGATACGCAGTATTTT
CASTIRTSGPTDTQYF
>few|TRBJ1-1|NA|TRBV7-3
TGTGCCAGCAGCCGGGAGGGGAGTACCACTGAAGCTTTCTTT
CASSREGSTTEAFF
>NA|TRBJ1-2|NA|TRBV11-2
TGTGCCAGCAGCTCCCTCCGGGAGGGGAGGACCTATGGCTACACCTTC
CASSSLREGRTYGYTF
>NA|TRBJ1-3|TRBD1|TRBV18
TGTGCCAGCTCGGGACAGAACTCTGGAAACACCATATATTTT
CASSGQNSGNTIYF
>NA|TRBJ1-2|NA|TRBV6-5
TGTGCCAGCAGTTACTCGAAGCGGCGGGTATACTATGGCTACACCTTC
CASSYSKRRVYYGYTF
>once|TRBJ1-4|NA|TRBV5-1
TGCGCCAGCAGCTTGGGAGGGCTGGGGGAAAAACTGTTTTTT
CASSLGGLGEKLFF
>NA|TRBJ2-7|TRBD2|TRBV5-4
TGTGCCAGCAGCGAGGGGGGACTAGCGGGCTACGAGCAGTACTTC
CASSEGGLAGYEQYF
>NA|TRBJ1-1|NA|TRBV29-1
TGCAGCGTTGAAGGGCTCCCAGGGAGGCGCACTGAAGCTTTCTTT
CSVEGLPGRRTEAFF
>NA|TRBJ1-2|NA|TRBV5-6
TGTGCCAGCAGCTTGGATGGGCCTCACACCTTC
CASSLDGPHTF